A selection of T cell receptor beta chains follows, all from one sample in a study of cytomegalovirus exposure and HLA in healthy donors. The method was immunoSEQ multiplex PCR; TCRdb's version includes in-frame clones alone and lacks a portion of them. The sample includes roughly 140,000 clones, around 80% of them seen just once. The source material was PBMCs. The source is a man younger than 45 in good health and CMV-seropositive. The CDR3 runs from the conserved cysteine through the conserved F or W. A D gene is named only where the DNA matches it firmly. The size entry is marked missing in some rows and otherwise reads once, few, many or a size class.

clone size,J gene,D gene,V gene,CDR3 DNA,CDR3 protein
-,TRBJ2-7,TRBD2,TRBV4-1,TGCGCCAGCAGCCTCCCAGGACTAGCGGGAGGTAGGAGCTCCTACGAGCAGTACTTC,CASSLPGLAGGRSSYEQYF
-,TRBJ1-5,-,TRBV6-5,TGTGCCAGCAGTGCAAACAGGGCGCTAGAGCCCCAGCATTTT,CASSANRALEPQHF
-,TRBJ1-5,TRBD1,TRBV30,TGTGCCTGGAGCCCTCTGAGGGACAGTAATCAGCCCCAGCATTTT,CAWSPLRDSNQPQHF
-,TRBJ2-1,-,TRBV5-6,TGTGCCAGCAGCCAGCGAACGACTTCGAACTACAATGAGCAGTTCTTC,CASSQRTTSNYNEQFF
-,TRBJ2-7,-,TRBV29-1,TGCAGCGTCCGGGTTGCCGGGTACGAGCAGTACTTC,CSVRVAGYEQYF
-,TRBJ2-5,-,TRBV28,TGTGCCAGCAGTCCCTCGCCGGGTGGGAGGCTAGAGACCCAGTACTTC,CASSPSPGGRLETQYF
once,TRBJ1-5,-,TRBV5-4,TGTGCCAGCAGCCGCGACAGGTCCAATCAGCCCCAGCATTTT,CASSRDRSNQPQHF
-,TRBJ2-3,-,TRBV5-1,TGCGCCAGCAGCCTTAGCACAGATACGCAGTATTTT,CASSLSTDTQYF
-,TRBJ2-3,-,TRBV7-2,TGTGCCAGCAGCTTACGAGCCCCAGGCGATGCGCAGTATTTT,CASSLRAPGDAQYF
-,TRBJ2-2,-,TRBV4-1,TGCGCCAGCAGCCAAGATATGAGGACTTTAACCGGGGAGCTGTTTTTT,CASSQDMRTLTGELFF
-,TRBJ2-3,-,TRBV18,TGTGCCAGCTCACCACTAGCGCCTAGGCCAGATACGCAGTATTTT,CASSPLAPRPDTQYF
-,TRBJ1-4,TRBD1,TRBV5-5,TGTGCCAGCAGCTTGGGGACAGGGGGCGCCGGGGGTGAAAAACTGTTTTTT,CASSLGTGGAGGEKLFF
-,TRBJ2-1,TRBD2,TRBV27,TGTGCCAGCACCCCCGGACTAGCGGGCCTGTACGGGTACAATGAGCAGTTCTTC,CASTPGLAGLYGYNEQFF
-,TRBJ1-2,-,TRBV7-9,TGTTCCAGCAGCTTAGGTGGGGCAGCCAGCCAAGTTCTAAACTATGGCTACACCTTC,CSSSLGGAASQVLNYGYTF
-,TRBJ1-5,TRBD1,TRBV9,TGTGCCAGCAGCCAGACAGGGGTCCCAGTGCCCCAGCATTTT,CASSQTGVPVPQHF
-,TRBJ2-3,-,TRBV18,TGTGCCAGCTCACGAACAGGAGCTAGCACAGATACGCAGTATTTT,CASSRTGASTDTQYF
-,TRBJ1-4,-,TRBV4-1,TGCGCCAGCAGCCAAGCCTCAGGGCTTTCTAATGAAAAACTATTTTTT,CASSQASGLSNEKLFF
-,TRBJ2-5,TRBD1,TRBV2,TGTGCCAGCAGTCTTGGGACAGAAGAGACCCAGTACTTC,CASSLGTEETQYF
-,TRBJ2-1,TRBD1,TRBV9,TGTGCCAGCAGCGTAGCTACGTGGCAGGGGGTCTACAATGAGCAGTTCTTC,CASSVATWQGVYNEQFF
-,TRBJ2-1,TRBD2,TRBV7-2,TGTGCCAGTAGCGGGAGAGGCAATGAGCAGTTCTTC,CASSGRGNEQFF
-,TRBJ2-6,TRBD2,TRBV9,TGTGCCAGCAGCGGGACTAGCGGTTGGGGGGCCAACGTCCTGACTTTC,CASSGTSGWGANVLTF
once,TRBJ2-7,TRBD1,TRBV6-1,TGTGCCAGCACTAGACAGGGTACCTACGAGCAGTACTTC,CASTRQGTYEQYF